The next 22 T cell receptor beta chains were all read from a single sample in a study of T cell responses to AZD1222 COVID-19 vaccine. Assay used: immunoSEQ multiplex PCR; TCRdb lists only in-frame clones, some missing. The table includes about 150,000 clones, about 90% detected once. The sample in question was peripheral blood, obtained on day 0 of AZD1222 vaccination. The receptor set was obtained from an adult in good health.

The CDR3: CASGGKTGTYYEQYF. CDR3 coding DNA: TGTGCCAGCGGGGGGAAAACCGGGACATACTACGAGCAGTACTTC. The chain employs TRBV25-1 and TRBJ2-7; D assignment may be TRBD1 or TRBD2 (6 bases each). V was pared by 8 bases and J by 3 bases, with 20 bases between. This CDR3 is built from 15 residues. CDR1 is MGHDK and CDR2 is SYGVNS in the germline V gene.

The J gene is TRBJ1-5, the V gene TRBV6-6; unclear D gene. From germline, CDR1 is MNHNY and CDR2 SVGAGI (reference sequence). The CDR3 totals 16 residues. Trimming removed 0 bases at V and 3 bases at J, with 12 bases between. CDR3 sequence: CASSYSLGSFNQPQHF. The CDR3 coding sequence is TGTGCCAGCAGTTACTCTCTCGGGTCTTTCAATCAGCCCCAGCATTTT.

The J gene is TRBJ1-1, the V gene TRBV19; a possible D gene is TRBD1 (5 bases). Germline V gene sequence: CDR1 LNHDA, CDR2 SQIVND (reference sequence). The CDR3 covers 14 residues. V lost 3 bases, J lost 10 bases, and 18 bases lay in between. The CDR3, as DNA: TGTGCCAGTAGTATGGCGAGGGGATGGGGAGCAGCTTTCTTT. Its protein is CASSMARGWGAAFF.

The CDR3 loop reads CASSRGRGEAFF. DNA for the CDR3: TGTGCCAGCAGCAGGGGACGGGGTGAAGCTTTCTTT. The chain joins TRBV5-6 to TRBJ1-1, with D possibly TRBD1 on 5 matching bases. Deletions cut 4 bases from V and 7 bases from J, with 11 bases between. The germline gives CDR1 SGHDT, CDR2 YYEEEE. The CDR3 has 12 amino acids.

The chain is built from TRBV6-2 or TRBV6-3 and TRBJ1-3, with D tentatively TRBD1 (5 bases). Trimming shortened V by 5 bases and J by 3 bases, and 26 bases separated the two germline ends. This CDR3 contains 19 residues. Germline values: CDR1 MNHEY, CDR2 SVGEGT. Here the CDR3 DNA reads TGTGCCAGCAGTGAGTTAACCGGGACCGCTGCCCTCCTTGGAAACACCATATATTTT. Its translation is CASSELTGTAALLGNTIYF.

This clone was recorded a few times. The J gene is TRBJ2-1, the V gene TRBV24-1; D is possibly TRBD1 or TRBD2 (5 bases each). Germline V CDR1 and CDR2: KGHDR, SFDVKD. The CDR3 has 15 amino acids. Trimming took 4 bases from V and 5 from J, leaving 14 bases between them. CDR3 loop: CATSDYGAGNNEQFF. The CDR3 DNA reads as TGTGCCACCAGTGACTACGGGGCTGGAAACAATGAGCAGTTCTTC.

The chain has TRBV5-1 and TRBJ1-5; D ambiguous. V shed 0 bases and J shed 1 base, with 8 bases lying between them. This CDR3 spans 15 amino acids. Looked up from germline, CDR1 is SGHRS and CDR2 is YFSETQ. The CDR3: CASSLAGSSNQPQHF. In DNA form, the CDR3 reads TGCGCCAGCAGCTTGGCCGGATCCAGCAATCAGCCCCAGCATTTT.

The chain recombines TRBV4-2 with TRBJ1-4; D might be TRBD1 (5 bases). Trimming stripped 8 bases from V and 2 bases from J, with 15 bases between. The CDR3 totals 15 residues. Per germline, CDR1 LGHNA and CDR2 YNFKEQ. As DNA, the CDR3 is TGTGCCAGCCGACGTCAGGGAGGGACTAATGAAAAACTGTTTTTT. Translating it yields CASRRQGGTNEKLFF.

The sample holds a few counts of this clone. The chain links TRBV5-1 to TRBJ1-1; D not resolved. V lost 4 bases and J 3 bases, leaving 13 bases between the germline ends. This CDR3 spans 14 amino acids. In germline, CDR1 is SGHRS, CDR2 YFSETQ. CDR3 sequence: CASSHFDTDTEAFF. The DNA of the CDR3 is TGCGCCAGCAGCCATTTCGATACAGACACTGAAGCTTTCTTT.

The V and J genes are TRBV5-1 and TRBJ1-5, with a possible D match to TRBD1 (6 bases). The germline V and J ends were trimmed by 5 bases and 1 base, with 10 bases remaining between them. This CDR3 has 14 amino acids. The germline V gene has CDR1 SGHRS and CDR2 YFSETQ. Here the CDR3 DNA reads TGCGCCAGCAGTCAGGGGCCCAGCAATCAGCCCCAGCATTTT. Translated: CASSQGPSNQPQHF.

CDR3 in amino acids: CAWSQLEGDTGELFF. The CDR3 DNA follows: TGTGCCTGGAGTCAACTCGAGGGGGACACCGGGGAGCTGTTTTTT. This chain uses TRBV30 with TRBJ2-2; TRBD1 might be the D (6 bases). CDR1 is GTSNPN and CDR2 is SVGIG in the germline V gene (reference sequence). The V end was cut by 2 bases, the J end by 3 bases, with 13 bases between. This CDR3 region has 15 residues.

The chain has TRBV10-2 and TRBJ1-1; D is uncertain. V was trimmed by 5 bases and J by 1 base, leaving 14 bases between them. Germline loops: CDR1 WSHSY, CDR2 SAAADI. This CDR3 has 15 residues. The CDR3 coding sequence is TGCGCCAGCAGTCTCGCAGGAGTTAAGAACACTGAAGCTTTCTTT. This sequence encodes CASSLAGVKNTEAFF.

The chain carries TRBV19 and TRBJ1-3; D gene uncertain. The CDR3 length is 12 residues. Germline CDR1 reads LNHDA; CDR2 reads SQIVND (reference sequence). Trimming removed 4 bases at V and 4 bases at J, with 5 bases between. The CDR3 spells CASSRTGNTIYF. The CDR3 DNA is TGTGCCAGTAGTAGAACCGGAAACACCATATATTTT.

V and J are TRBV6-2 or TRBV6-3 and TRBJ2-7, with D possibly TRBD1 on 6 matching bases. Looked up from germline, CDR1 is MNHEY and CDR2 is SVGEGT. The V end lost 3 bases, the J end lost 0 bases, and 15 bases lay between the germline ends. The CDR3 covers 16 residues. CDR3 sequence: CASSYNGQGSSYEQYF. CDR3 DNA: TGTGCCAGCAGTTATAACGGGCAGGGGAGCTCCTACGAGCAGTACTTC.

The CDR3 spells CASSVGGAGNDEQFF. The CDR3 DNA is TGTGCCAGCAGCGTAGGTGGAGCGGGTAACGATGAGCAGTTCTTC. The rearrangement links TRBV9 to TRBJ2-1; TRBD2 might be the D (6 bases). The germline V and J ends were trimmed by 0 bases and 8 bases, with 15 bases remaining between them. Germline CDR1 SGDLS, CDR2 YYNGEE. The CDR3 has 15 residues.

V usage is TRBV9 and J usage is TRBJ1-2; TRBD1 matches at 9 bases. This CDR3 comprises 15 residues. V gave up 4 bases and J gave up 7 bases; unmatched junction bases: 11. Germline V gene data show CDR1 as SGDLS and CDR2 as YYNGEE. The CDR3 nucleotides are TGTGCCAGCAGCTCCCCCGGACAGGGGAATGGTGGCTACACCTTC. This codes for CASSSPGQGNGGYTF.

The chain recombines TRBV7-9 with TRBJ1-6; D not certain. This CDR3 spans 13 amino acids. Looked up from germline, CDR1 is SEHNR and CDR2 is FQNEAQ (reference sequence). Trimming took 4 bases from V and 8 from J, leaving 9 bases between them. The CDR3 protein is CASSSLGDSPLHF. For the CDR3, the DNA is TGTGCCAGCAGCTCCCTTGGGGATTCACCCCTCCACTTT.

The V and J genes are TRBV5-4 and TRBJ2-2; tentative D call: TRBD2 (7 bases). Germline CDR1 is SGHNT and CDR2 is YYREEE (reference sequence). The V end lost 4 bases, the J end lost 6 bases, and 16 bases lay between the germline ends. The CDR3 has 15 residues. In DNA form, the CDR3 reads TGTGCCAGCAGCCTAGCGGAGGGGGGAGCCGGGGAGCTGTTTTTT. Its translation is CASSLAEGGAGELFF.

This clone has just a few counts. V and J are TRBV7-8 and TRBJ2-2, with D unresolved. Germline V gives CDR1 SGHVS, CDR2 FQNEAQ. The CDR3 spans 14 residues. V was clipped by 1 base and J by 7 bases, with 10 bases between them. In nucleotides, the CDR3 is TGTGCCAGCAGCTTAGTTTCGGTGCGCGGGGAGCTGTTTTTT. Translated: CASSLVSVRGELFF.

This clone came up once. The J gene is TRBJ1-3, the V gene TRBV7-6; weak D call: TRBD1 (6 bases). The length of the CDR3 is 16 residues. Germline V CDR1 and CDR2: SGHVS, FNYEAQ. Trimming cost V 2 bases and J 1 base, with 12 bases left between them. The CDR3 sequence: CASSLYTGNSGNTIYF. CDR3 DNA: TGTGCCAGCAGCTTATACACAGGGAATTCTGGAAACACCATATATTTT.

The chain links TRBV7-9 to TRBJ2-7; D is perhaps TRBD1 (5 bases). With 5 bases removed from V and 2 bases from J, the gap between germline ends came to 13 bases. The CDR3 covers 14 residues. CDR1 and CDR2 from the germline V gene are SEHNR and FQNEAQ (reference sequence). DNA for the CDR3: TGTGCCAGCAGCCCCTCGGGCAGGGCCTACGAGCAGTACTTC. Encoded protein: CASSPSGRAYEQYF.

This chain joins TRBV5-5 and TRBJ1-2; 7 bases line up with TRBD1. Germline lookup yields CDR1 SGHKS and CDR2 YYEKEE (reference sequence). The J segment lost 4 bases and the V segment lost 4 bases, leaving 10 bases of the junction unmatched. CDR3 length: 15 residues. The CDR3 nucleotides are TGTGCCAGCAGCCCGTGGACAGGAGGTGTCTATGGCTACACCTTC. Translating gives CASSPWTGGVYGYTF.